One and the same sample provided the 12 T cell receptor beta chains below, sequenced in a study of T cell responses to AZD1222 COVID-19 vaccine (dated by TCRdb to the early 2020s). The label giving this sample's time point can be read as: baseline before first vaccination. Library preparation was by the immunoSEQ multiplex PCR assay. The clones in this table, taken by TCRdb from immuneACCESS, are in-frame only. Not every clone is retained; where verified, under half of the shortfall comes from an unresolved V gene, and the cause of the rest is unknown. This sample comprises roughly 150,000 clones, 92% of them detected only once. Less than 2.5% of the sample rests with the top ten. The sample in question was peripheral blood, obtained on day 0 of AZD1222 vaccination. The receptors were sampled from an adult in good health.

This chain links TRBV4-2 with TRBJ2-1, with D unresolved. The length of the CDR3 is 14 residues. Germline CDR1 LGHNA, CDR2 YNFKEQ. V lost 0 bases and J lost 6, with 9 bases in between. The CDR3 nucleotides are TGTGCCAGCAGCCAAGATCGTGTTTCCAATGAGCAGTTCTTC. It encodes CASSQDRVSNEQFF.

The chain employs TRBV7-9 and TRBJ1-4; the D gene is possibly TRBD1 (5 bases). Trimming took 0 bases from V and 4 from J, leaving 6 bases between them. There are 14 residues in the CDR3. CDR1 is SEHNR and CDR2 is FQNEAQ in the germline V gene (reference sequence). The CDR3 sequence: CASSLAQGNEKLFF. The CDR3 DNA sequence: TGTGCCAGCAGCTTAGCCCAGGGTAATGAAAAACTGTTTTTT.

This chain connects TRBV7-2 to TRBJ2-1; 10 bases match TRBD1. Germline CDR1 is SGHTA and CDR2 is FQGNSA. The CDR3 covers 16 residues. Trimming at V came to 5 bases and at J to 2 bases, leaving 6 bases not matched to a gene. The CDR3 protein is CASSEDGTGAYNEQFF. The DNA of the CDR3 is TGTGCCAGCAGCGAGGATGGGACAGGGGCCTACAATGAGCAGTTCTTC.

The V gene is TRBV6-6, the J gene TRBJ2-1, with 7 bases matching TRBD1. This CDR3 is 16 amino acids long. Germline CDR1 is MNHNY and CDR2 is SVGAGI (reference sequence). V lost 6 bases to trimming and J lost 6 bases; unmatched junction nucleotides: 14. The CDR3 sequence is CASSPHYGTEGNEQFF. The CDR3 bases are TGTGCCAGCAGCCCCCATTACGGGACAGAAGGCAATGAGCAGTTCTTC.

In this sample, this clone turned up a few times. The J gene is TRBJ2-7, the V gene TRBV4-2, with 7 positions matching TRBD1. The CDR3 has 15 residues. The J segment lost 4 bases and the V segment lost 3 bases, leaving 9 bases of the junction unmatched. Per the germline V gene, CDR1 is LGHNA and CDR2 is YNFKEQ. The CDR3 is CASSQDTGTVYEQYF. CDR3 nucleotides: TGTGCCAGCAGCCAGGATACCGGGACAGTGTACGAGCAGTACTTC.

Worth noting for this clone: In the same sample, other DNA sequences code for this CDR3. This sequence joins TRBV18 and TRBJ1-2, with 8 bases aligning to TRBD1. This CDR3 has 13 amino acids. V lost 2 bases, J lost 8 bases, and 4 bases stayed unmatched. Per the germline V gene, CDR1 is KGHSH and CDR2 is LQKENI. The CDR3 DNA sequence: TGTGCCAGCTCACCAGGACAGGGCGGGGGCTACACCTTC. This gives the protein CASSPGQGGGYTF. The full variable domain, completed using reference TRBV18 and TRBJ1-2, is NAGVMQNPRHLVRRRGQEARLRCSPMKGHSHVYWYRQLPEEGLKFMVYLQKENIIDESGMPKERFSAEFPKEGPSILRIQQVVRGDSAAYFCASSPGQGGGYTFGSGTRLTVV.

The genes are TRBV3-1 (or the pseudogene TRBV3-2) and TRBJ1-1; the D is unclear. CDR1 is LGHDT and CDR2 is YNNKEL in the germline V gene (reference sequence). The V gene lost 2 bases and the J gene lost 3 bases, with 4 bases spanning the gap. This CDR3 is 12 amino acids long. The CDR3 nucleotides are TGTGCCAGCAGCCAATCCTACACTGAAGCTTTCTTT. As protein: CASSQSYTEAFF.

The V call is TRBV12-2, the J call TRBJ2-7; TRBD2, the table's D call, was not compared with the DNA. TRBV12-2 is a pseudogene. This CDR3 spans 20 amino acids. In nucleotides, the CDR3 is TGTGCAAGTCGCTTAGCTTCCACCAGGACTAGCGGGGGGAAAGCCTACGAGCAGTACTTC. Its translation is CASRLASTRTSGGKAYEQYF.

The CDR3 loop reads CATSRGFGEGYTF. DNA of the CDR3: TGTGCCACCAGCAGAGGGTTCGGTGAGGGCTACACCTTC. The chain links TRBV15 to TRBJ1-2; D is uncertain. V shed 1 base and J shed 8 bases, with 11 bases lying between them. Germline values: CDR1 LNHNV, CDR2 YYDKDF (reference sequence). This CDR3 has 13 residues.

This chain joins TRBV29-1 and TRBJ1-1; D remains ambiguous. Germline V gene lookup returns CDR1 SQVTM and CDR2 ANQGSEA. The V and J ends lost 2 bases and 1 base respectively, with 8 bases between them. The CDR3 covers 13 residues. CDR3 sequence reads: CSVEIRRNTEAFF. The DNA for the CDR3 is TGCAGCGTTGAAATTAGGAGGAACACTGAAGCTTTCTTT.

The V gene is TRBV19, the J gene TRBJ1-5; D remains ambiguous. Trimming pared 5 bases from V and 2 bases from J, leaving 13 bases between. The CDR3 covers 15 residues. CDR1 and CDR2 (germline): LNHDA, SQIVND (reference sequence). CDR3 amino acids: CASSSRAEGNQPQHF. For the CDR3, the DNA is TGTGCCAGTAGTTCAAGGGCCGAGGGCAATCAGCCCCAGCATTTT.

The CDR3 region has the DNA TGTGCCAGCAGTTCGTCTCACCGGGACAGCAATGAGCAGTTCTTC. Protein product: CASSSSHRDSNEQFF. The chain uses TRBV27 and TRBJ2-1; 7 nucleotides match TRBD1. CDR1 is MNHEY, CDR2 SMNVEV, per germline (reference sequence). J gave up 6 bases and V 4 bases, and 9 bases lay outside the gene matches. The CDR3 loop spans 15 amino acids.